The 6 T cell receptor beta chains presented below share a single source sample, sequenced in a study of blood T cell repertoires in COVID-19. The data were produced by immunoSEQ multiplex PCR, yet TCRdb's version contains in-frame clones alone and is incomplete. The sample yields about 280,000 clones, roughly 86% seen once. The sequencing sample was made of peripheral blood. The receptors here all came from a man aged 40-49 years with active or convalescent COVID-19.

The chain uses TRBV3-1 (or the pseudogene TRBV3-2) and TRBJ2-7, with D unresolved. The CDR3 covers 14 residues. V was shortened by 3 bases and J by 2 bases, with 11 bases between the two germline ends. Germline V gives CDR1 LGHDT, CDR2 YNNKEL (reference sequence). The CDR3 coding sequence is TGTGCCAGCAGCCAGAACAGTTTTACCTACGAGCAGTACTTC. Its translation: CASSQNSFTYEQYF.

The CDR3 nucleotides are TGTGCCACCAGTGACTATGACAGGGGGTCGATCACAGATACGCAGTATTTT. This gives the protein CATSDYDRGSITDTQYF. The V and J genes are TRBV24-1 and TRBJ2-3, with 9 nucleotides matching TRBD1. CDR3 length: 17 residues. The germline V gene has CDR1 KGHDR and CDR2 SFDVKD. The V segment lost 4 bases and the J segment 2 bases; nucleotides outside the gene matches: 9.

The chain combines TRBV10-1 with TRBJ1-3; D is undetermined. The CDR3 is made up of 14 amino acids. The germline gives CDR1 WNHNN, CDR2 SYGVQD (reference sequence). Between the trimmed V and J ends, which lost 9 bases and 3 bases, there was a span of 15 bases. The CDR3 is CARSTPSLGNTIYF. Written as DNA, the CDR3 is TGCGCCAGGAGCACCCCTTCTCTTGGAAACACCATATATTTT.

This chain connects TRBV4-1 to TRBJ2-1; 8 nucleotides align to TRBD2. The CDR3 spans 15 residues. Germline values: CDR1 MGHRA, CDR2 YSYEKL. V was clipped by 1 base and J by 5 bases; unmatched bases: 4. CDR3 nucleotides: TGCGCCAGCAGCCAAGCGGGAGGGCGGAACAATGAGCAGTTCTTC. Protein: CASSQAGGRNNEQFF.

The gene calls are TRBV5-1 and TRBJ2-1; D call uncertain. V lost 0 bases and J 9 bases, leaving 7 bases between the germline ends. CDR1 is SGHRS and CDR2 is YFSETQ in the germline V gene. This CDR3 region has 12 residues. CDR3 coding DNA: TGCGCCAGCAGCTTGGGCGGCGTTGAGCAGTTCTTC. This gives the protein CASSLGGVEQFF.

The rearrangement joins TRBV5-4 to TRBJ1-6; no clear D. The ends were cut back, 2 bases at V and 6 bases at J, with 18 bases in the middle. The CDR3 is made up of 17 amino acids. Germline CDR1 and CDR2: SGHNT and YYREEE (reference sequence). CDR3: CASSLFGFADGNSPLHF. As DNA, the CDR3 is TGTGCCAGCAGCTTATTCGGGTTCGCTGATGGTAATTCACCCCTCCACTTT.